The present T cell receptor beta chain was sequenced within a study of PD-1 blockade in classical Hodgkin lymphoma. Study results and caveats: At baseline, newly diagnosed patients reportedly showed less TCR diversity than healthy donors. Patients newly diagnosed and complete responders had comparable baseline diversity.

A note on this clone: Its antigen is not identified.

The assay was immunoSEQ multiplex PCR, and TCRdb's table has in-frame clones only and misses some. Of some 25,000 clones in the sample, about 86% were seen once. With no exception, relapse followed autologous stem cell transplantation in all patients, and brentuximab vedotin exposure varied. PBMCs, once thawed, yielded CD8+ T cells isolated by magnetic negative selection. CDR3 length: 15 amino acids. Trimming pared 7 bases from V and 6 bases from J, leaving 21 bases between. Per the germline V gene, CDR1 is LNHDA and CDR2 is SQIVND (reference sequence). The chain combines TRBV19 with TRBJ1-1; perhaps TRBD1 as D (6 bases). This TCR came from a human donor with classical Hodgkin lymphoma. Sequenced here: CD8+ T cells from blood, sampled at baseline. The CDR3, as DNA: TGTGCCAGTACCACCAGACGCGGGGGGCGTGCTGAAGCTTTCTTT. This gives the protein CASTTRRGGRAEAFF.